This T cell receptor (beta chain) was observed in a study of cytomegalovirus exposure and HLA in healthy donors. In the study overall: Among the approximately 420 donors who were genotyped, 81% fell in the genetic ancestry cluster that is associated with self-reported Caucasian donors. General study findings and limits: Of the V segments, some could not be distinguished, including TRBV6-2 and TRBV6-3, and were excluded. The presence/absence work took it that sequencing depth was about the same across donors.

The donors comprised healthy bone marrow donors. The PCR was carried out with 60 Vbeta primers and 13 Jbeta primers. Repertoires were generated with immunoSEQ multiplex PCR, while TCRdb's copy carries only in-frame clones and drops some. The profile shows some 120,000 clones, over 8.5% of them singletons. This clone was observed a few times. Its specificity is not known. Germline V gene sequence: CDR1 MNHNS, CDR2 SASEGT. V dropped 4 bases and J dropped 5; count of bases not matched to a gene: 7. This CDR3 region has 14 residues. This sequence originates from a woman in her forties in good health and CMV-seropositive. The sequenced sample was PBMCs. The chain is built from TRBV6-1 and TRBJ2-5; 7 nucleotides align to TRBD1. Written as DNA, the CDR3 is TGTGCCAGCAGTGCGACTCAGGGGGAGGAGACCCAGTACTTC. It specifies CASSATQGEETQYF.